This TCR beta chain comes out of a study of radiotherapy plus CTLA-4 blockade in lung cancer. Study as a whole: Around a sixth of patients responded objectively, and roughly 30% achieved disease control. Study-level results: Early clonal dynamics of blood T cells, together with interferon-beta, were reported as the best response predictor. Clones derived from tumor TCRs expanded in blood after radiotherapy plus ipilimumab.

Comment on this clone: The target antigen is unknown.

Deletions cut 6 bases from V and 7 bases from J, with 13 bases between. The CDR3 is made up of 14 amino acids. Germline V gene lookup returns CDR1 LNHDA and CDR2 SQIVND (reference sequence). This table comes from immunoSEQ multiplex PCR, and its TCRdb copy is limited to in-frame clones, with some not included. This table has about 62,000 clones, about 72% appearing once. Treatment of patients with chemo-refractory metastatic non-small-cell lung cancer consisted of focal radiation plus CTLA-4 blockade with ipilimumab. The rearrangement joins TRBV19 to TRBJ1-6; no definite D call. The sample was peripheral blood, taken from a patient treated with radiotherapy plus ipilimumab. This sequence originates from a human donor with non-small cell lung cancer who had a complete response to radiotherapy plus ipilimumab. This chain's CDR3 is CASSSLLLNSPLHF. The CDR3 bases are TGTGCCAGTAGCTCTCTCTTACTGAATTCACCCCTCCACTTT.